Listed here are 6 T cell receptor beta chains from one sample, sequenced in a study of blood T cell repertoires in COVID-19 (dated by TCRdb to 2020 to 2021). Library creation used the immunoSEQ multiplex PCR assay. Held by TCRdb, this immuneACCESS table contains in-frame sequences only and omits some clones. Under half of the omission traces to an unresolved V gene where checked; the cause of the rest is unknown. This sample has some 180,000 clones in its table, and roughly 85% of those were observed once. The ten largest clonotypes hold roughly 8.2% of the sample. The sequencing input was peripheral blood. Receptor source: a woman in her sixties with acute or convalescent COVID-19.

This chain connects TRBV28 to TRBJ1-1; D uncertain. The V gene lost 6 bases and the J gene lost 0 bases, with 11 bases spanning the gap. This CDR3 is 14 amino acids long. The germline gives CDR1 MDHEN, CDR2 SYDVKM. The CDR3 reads CASSERRMNTEAFF. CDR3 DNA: TGTGCCAGCAGCGAAAGGAGGATGAACACTGAAGCTTTCTTT. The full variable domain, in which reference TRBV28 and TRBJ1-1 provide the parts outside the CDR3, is DVKVTQSSRYLVKRTGEKVFLECVQDMDHENMFWYRQDPGLGLRLIYFSYDVKMKEKGDIPEGYSVSREKKERFSLILESASTNQTSMYLCASSERRMNTEAFFGQGTRLTVV.

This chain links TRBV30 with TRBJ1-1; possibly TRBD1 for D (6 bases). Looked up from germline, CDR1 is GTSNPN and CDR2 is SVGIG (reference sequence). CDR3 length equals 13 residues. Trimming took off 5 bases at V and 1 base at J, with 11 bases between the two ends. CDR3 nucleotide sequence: TGTGCCTGGTCAACAGGGACGAACACTGAAGCTTTCTTT. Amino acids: CAWSTGTNTEAFF.

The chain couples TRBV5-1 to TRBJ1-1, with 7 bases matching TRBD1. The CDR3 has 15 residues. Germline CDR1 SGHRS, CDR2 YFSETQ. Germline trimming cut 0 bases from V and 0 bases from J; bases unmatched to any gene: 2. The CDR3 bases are TGCGCCAGCAGCTTGGGTGGGACAGTGAACACTGAAGCTTTCTTT. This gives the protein CASSLGGTVNTEAFF.

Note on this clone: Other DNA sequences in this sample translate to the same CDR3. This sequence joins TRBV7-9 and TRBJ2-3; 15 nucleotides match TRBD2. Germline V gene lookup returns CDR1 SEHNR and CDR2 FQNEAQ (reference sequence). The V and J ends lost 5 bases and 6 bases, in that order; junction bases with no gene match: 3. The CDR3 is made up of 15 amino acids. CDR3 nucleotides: TGTGCCAGCAGCCTGGGACTAGCGGGAGGCGATACGCAGTATTTT. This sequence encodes CASSLGLAGGDTQYF.

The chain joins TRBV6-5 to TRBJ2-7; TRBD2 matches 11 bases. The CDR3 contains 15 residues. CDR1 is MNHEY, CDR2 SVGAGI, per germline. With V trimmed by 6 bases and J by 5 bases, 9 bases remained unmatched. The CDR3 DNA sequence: TGTGCCAGCAGCGGGCAGGTAGCGGGAGGGAACGAGCAGTACGTC. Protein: CASSGQVAGGNEQYV.

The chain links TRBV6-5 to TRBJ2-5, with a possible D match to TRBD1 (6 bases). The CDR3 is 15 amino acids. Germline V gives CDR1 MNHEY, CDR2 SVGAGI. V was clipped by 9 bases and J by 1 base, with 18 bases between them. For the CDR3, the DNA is TGTGCCAGTCCGGGGAGAGAAGGGGGCCAAGAGACCCAGTACTTC. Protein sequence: CASPGREGGQETQYF.